The next 10 T cell receptor beta chains were all read from a single sample in a study of T cells after yellow fever vaccination. TCRdb fed the 5' RACE reads into MiXCR, producing one record per CDR3 protein. The sample holds about 350,000 distinct CDR3 sequences, around a tenth seen once. Sequencing used PBMCs, obtained on the day of the first yellow fever vaccination. The receptors come from a man aged 18-30 years who received the YFV17D yellow fever vaccine.

This clonotype was counted between two and nine times. CDR3 nucleotide sequence: TGTGCCAGCAGCTCAGGGACGGCCTCGAGCTCCTACAATGAGCAGTTCTTC. Its translation is CASSSGTASSSYNEQFF. V usage is TRBV5-6 and J usage is TRBJ2-1; D assignment may be TRBD1 or TRBD2 (5 bases each). Germline V gives CDR1 SGHDT, CDR2 YYEEEE. This CDR3 has 17 residues. The V end was cut by 3 bases, the J end by 0 bases, with 16 bases between.

The chain couples TRBV5-1 to TRBJ2-7; 7 bases are a match to TRBD1. With V trimmed by 3 bases and J by 6 bases, 6 bases remained unmatched. The CDR3 consists of 13 residues. Looked up from germline, CDR1 is SGHRS and CDR2 is YFSETQ. The CDR3 sequence: CASSSGQAPEQYF. DNA for the CDR3: TGCGCCAGCAGCTCAGGACAGGCCCCCGAGCAGTACTTC.

This clonotype was observed a handful of times. J is TRBJ1-6 and V is TRBV12-3 or TRBV12-4; D is uncertain. Trimming removed 4 bases at V and 5 bases at J, with 6 bases between. CDR3 size: 13 residues. The CDR3 DNA is TGTGCCAGCAGTTATGTCAATAATTCACCCCTCCACTTT. Protein: CASSYVNNSPLHF.

This clonotype appeared a few times. The V gene is TRBV3-1, the J gene TRBJ2-2, with D perhaps TRBD1 or TRBD2 (5 bases each). The CDR3 contains 14 residues. In germline, CDR1 is LGHDT, CDR2 YNNKEL (reference sequence). With 3 bases removed from V and 4 bases from J, the gap between germline ends came to 9 bases. The chain's CDR3 is CASSHGAVTGELFF. CDR3 sequence (DNA): TGTGCCAGCAGCCACGGGGCGGTCACCGGGGAGCTGTTTTTT.

The chain links TRBV7-2 to TRBJ2-5; 13 nucleotides agree with TRBD2. The CDR3 consists of 17 residues. J lost 5 bases, V lost 1 base, and 7 bases had no gene match. From germline, CDR1 is SGHTA and CDR2 FQGNSA. CDR3 residues: CASSLGRLAGGLETQYF. CDR3 in DNA: TGTGCCAGCAGCTTAGGGCGACTAGCGGGGGGTCTTGAGACCCAGTACTTC. Variable domain in full (rest from reference TRBV7-2 and TRBJ2-5): GAGVSQSPSNKVTEKGKDVELRCDPISGHTALYWYRQSLGQGLEFLIYFQGNSAPDKSGLPSDRFSAERTGGSVSTLTIQRTQQEDSAVYLCASSLGRLAGGLETQYFGPGTRLLVL.

This clonotype has only a few counts. The chain recombines TRBV7-2 with TRBJ2-1, with D uncertain. V was cut by 4 bases and J by 0 bases, with 13 bases left in between. Per germline, CDR1 SGHTA and CDR2 FQGNSA. The CDR3 contains 16 residues. The CDR3 reads CASSSFLRSSYNEQFF. The CDR3 nucleotides read TGTGCCAGCAGCTCCTTTTTGAGAAGCTCCTACAATGAGCAGTTCTTC. The whole variable domain, filled in from reference TRBV7-2 and TRBJ2-1, reads GAGVSQSPSNKVTEKGKDVELRCDPISGHTALYWYRQSLGQGLEFLIYFQGNSAPDKSGLPSDRFSAERTGGSVSTLTIQRTQQEDSAVYLCASSSFLRSSYNEQFFGPGTRLTVL.

The V and J genes are TRBV5-4 and TRBJ2-3; 8 bases agree with TRBD2. V shed 4 bases, J shed 4 bases, and the junction held 8 bases outside the gene matches. The CDR3 extends over 15 amino acids. Per germline, CDR1 SGHNT and CDR2 YYREEE (reference sequence). CDR3: CASSETGGRSDTQYF. In DNA, the CDR3 is TGTGCCAGCAGCGAAACGGGGGGGCGTTCAGATACGCAGTATTTT.

This clonotype was counted only a few times. The genes are TRBV18 and TRBJ2-3; maybe TRBD2 (5 bases). Germline CDR1 and CDR2: KGHSH and LQKENI. The CDR3 length is 16 residues. V lost 2 bases to trimming and J lost 6 bases, with 18 bases between them. CDR3 nucleotide sequence: TGTGCCAGCTCACCAGCGGGCAGCCATCGATTGGATACGCAGTATTTT. Its protein is CASSPAGSHRLDTQYF.

The chain has TRBV19 and TRBJ2-3; 8 bases map to TRBD2. The germline V gene has CDR1 LNHDA and CDR2 SQIVND (reference sequence). J was trimmed by 6 bases and V by 5 bases; bases with no gene match: 10. The CDR3 totals 15 residues. The CDR3 here is CASSSEELAADTQYF. The CDR3 DNA reads as TGTGCCAGTAGTTCGGAGGAACTAGCGGCGGATACGCAGTATTTT. Together with reference TRBV19 and TRBJ2-3, the CDR3 gives the full variable domain: DGGITQSPKYLFRKEGQNVTLSCEQNLNHDAMYWYRQDPGQGLRLIYYSQIVNDFQKGDIAEGYSVSREKKESFPLTVTSAQKNPTAFYLCASSSEELAADTQYFGPGTRLTVL.

The chain links TRBV6-2 or TRBV6-3 to TRBJ1-2; D is unresolved. V lost 6 bases and J lost 3, with 11 bases in between. CDR3 length: 13 amino acids. CDR1 and CDR2 from the germline V gene are MNHEY and SVGEGT. CDR3 sequence: CASSRGQHYGYTF. The CDR3 DNA follows: TGTGCCAGCAGCCGTGGGCAGCACTATGGCTACACCTTC.